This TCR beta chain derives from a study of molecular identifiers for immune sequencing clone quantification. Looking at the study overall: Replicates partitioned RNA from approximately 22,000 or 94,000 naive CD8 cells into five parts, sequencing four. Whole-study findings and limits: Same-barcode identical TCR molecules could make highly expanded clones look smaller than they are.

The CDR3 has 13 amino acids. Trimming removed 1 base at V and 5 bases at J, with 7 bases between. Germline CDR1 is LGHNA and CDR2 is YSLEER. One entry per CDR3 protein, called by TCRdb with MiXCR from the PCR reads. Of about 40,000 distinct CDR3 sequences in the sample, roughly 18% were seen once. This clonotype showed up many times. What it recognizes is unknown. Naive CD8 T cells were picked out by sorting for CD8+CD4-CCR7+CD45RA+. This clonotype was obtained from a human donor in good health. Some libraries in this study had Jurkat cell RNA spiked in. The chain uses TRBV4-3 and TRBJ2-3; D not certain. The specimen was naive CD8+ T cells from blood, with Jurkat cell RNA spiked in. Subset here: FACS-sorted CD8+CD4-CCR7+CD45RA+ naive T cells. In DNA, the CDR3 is TGCGCCAGCAGCCAAGGTATTGGAGATACGCAGTATTTT. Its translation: CASSQGIGDTQYF.